These 15 T cell receptor beta chains were sequenced from one sample in a study of T-cell reconstitution after alpha-beta-depleted transplantation in children. Preparation of the TCRbeta library involved a method that used unique molecular identifiers. Each CDR3 protein gets one entry after TCRdb re-called the PCR reads with MiXCR. The sample includes about 610,000 distinct CDR3 sequences, over 9.5% of them seen just once. The source was PBMCs from the stem cell graft donor, collected from the stem cell graft. The receptors were sampled from a human donor who donated a stem cell graft to a child with acute myeloid leukemia.

This clonotype was observed a handful of times. This sequence joins TRBV29-1 and TRBJ2-7, with TRBD2 matching 7 bases. The trim removed 5 bases at V and 2 bases at J, leaving 12 bases unmatched. CDR3 length: 15 amino acids. The V gene's germline CDR1 is SQVTM and CDR2 ANQGSEA. CDR3 sequence (DNA): TGCAGCGTTAGGGGAGGGACCGCTAACGCCTACGAGCAGTACTTC. It codes for CSVRGGTANAYEQYF.

This clonotype was counted a few times. The rearrangement joins TRBV20-1 to TRBJ2-3; D unresolved. The CDR3 spans 11 residues. Germline-derived CDR1 and CDR2 are DFQATT and SNEGSKA (reference sequence). V was trimmed by 5 bases and J by 6 bases, leaving 9 bases between them. The CDR3 DNA follows: TGCAGTGCTGGAATTGGGGATACGCAGTATTTT. Amino acid sequence: CSAGIGDTQYF.

The chain recombines TRBV6-1 with TRBJ1-2; D gene ambiguous. This CDR3 comprises 13 residues. The germline V gene encodes CDR1 MNHNS and CDR2 SASEGT. V was shortened by 8 bases and J by 1 base, with 11 bases between the two germline ends. CDR3 coding DNA: TGTGCCAGCCACCTGAGGTTTAACTATGGCTACACCTTC. Translation: CASHLRFNYGYTF.

J is TRBJ2-5 and V is TRBV5-1; 11 bases align to TRBD2. Germline V CDR1 and CDR2: SGHRS, YFSETQ. V dropped 4 bases and J dropped 2; count of bases not matched to a gene: 4. CDR3 length: 15 amino acids. The DNA of the CDR3 is TGCGCCAGCAGCCAGGGGACTAGCGGACAAGAGACCCAGTACTTC. Its translation is CASSQGTSGQETQYF.

The chain carries TRBV7-2 and TRBJ2-3, with TRBD1 matching over 8 bases. Looked up from germline, CDR1 is SGHTA and CDR2 is FQGNSA. Trimming at V came to 4 bases and at J to 1 base, leaving 7 bases not matched to a gene. This CDR3 has 16 amino acids. The CDR3 here is CASSYTGGQGTDTQYF. The CDR3 DNA is TGTGCCAGCAGCTATACAGGGGGTCAAGGCACAGATACGCAGTATTTT. Complete variable domain (other parts from reference TRBV7-2 and TRBJ2-3): GAGVSQSPSNKVTEKGKDVELRCDPISGHTALYWYRQSLGQGLEFLIYFQGNSAPDKSGLPSDRFSAERTGGSVSTLTIQRTQQEDSAVYLCASSYTGGQGTDTQYFGPGTRLTVL.

The rearrangement joins TRBV5-1 to TRBJ2-1, with TRBD2 matching 9 bases. With 7 bases clipped from V and 7 bases from J, the junction kept 6 bases outside the gene matches. The CDR3 spans 13 residues. Germline CDR1 and CDR2: SGHRS and YFSETQ. The CDR3 here is CASGSSGGNEQFF. In DNA form, the CDR3 reads TGCGCCAGCGGGAGTAGCGGGGGAAATGAGCAGTTCTTC. The complete variable domain, with remaining parts taken from reference TRBV5-1 and TRBJ2-1, reads KAGVTQTPRYLIKTRGQQVTLSCSPISGHRSVSWYQQTPGQGLQFLFEYFSETQRNKGNFPGRFSGRQFSNSRSEMNVSTLELGDSALYLCASGSSGGNEQFFGPGTRLTVL.

The chain employs TRBV13 and TRBJ2-3; 13 bases map to TRBD2. The CDR3 covers 18 residues. Losses at the gene ends were 5 bases for V and 5 bases for J; bases not matched to a gene: 13. Germline loops: CDR1 PRHDT, CDR2 FYEKMQ (reference sequence). CDR3 in DNA: TGTGCCAGCAGCCAAGATCCGGGACTAGCGGGAAGTAGAGATACGCAGTATTTT. The encoded protein is CASSQDPGLAGSRDTQYF. Supplemented by reference TRBV13 and TRBJ2-3, the full variable domain reads AAGVIQSPRHLIKEKRETATLKCYPIPRHDTVYWYQQGPGQDPQFLISFYEKMQSDKGSIPDRFSAQQFSDYHSELNMSSLELGDSALYFCASSQDPGLAGSRDTQYFGPGTRLTVL.

This clonotype was seen only a few times. The genes are TRBV20-1 and TRBJ2-1, with D possibly being TRBD2 (6 bases). V was trimmed by 5 bases and J by 8 bases, leaving 22 bases between them. The CDR3 is made up of 15 amino acids. CDR1 is DFQATT and CDR2 is SNEGSKA in the germline V gene (reference sequence). This chain's CDR3 is CSAGGQASAVHEQFF. In DNA form, the CDR3 reads TGCAGTGCTGGAGGGCAGGCGAGCGCGGTTCATGAGCAGTTCTTC.

The rearrangement uses TRBV4-2 and TRBJ2-3, with 10 nucleotides matching TRBD2. The CDR3 has 15 amino acids. Germline lookup yields CDR1 LGHNA and CDR2 YNFKEQ. Unmatched junction bases numbered 5, after V lost 0 bases and J lost 8 bases. DNA of the CDR3: TGTGCCAGCAGCCAAGATGCTAGCGGGAGTGGTACGCAGTATTTT. It encodes CASSQDASGSGTQYF.

This clonotype was found many times. The CDR3 protein is CSARIGSSYNEQFF. DNA for the CDR3: TGCAGTGCTAGAATCGGGAGCTCCTACAATGAGCAGTTCTTC. The chain links TRBV20-1 to TRBJ2-1; D might be TRBD2 (6 bases). Looked up from germline, CDR1 is DFQATT and CDR2 is SNEGSKA (reference sequence). There are 14 residues in the CDR3. Trimming took off 2 bases at V and 0 bases at J, with 8 bases between the two ends.

This clonotype was seen only a few times. The rearrangement links TRBV7-2 to TRBJ1-2; D ambiguous. The V end was cut by 2 bases, the J end by 7 bases, with 11 bases between. The CDR3 spans 13 residues. The germline CDR1 and CDR2 sequences are SGHTA and FQGNSA. The CDR3 is CASSLNGPFGYTF. CDR3 DNA sequence: TGTGCCAGCAGCTTAAACGGCCCCTTTGGCTACACCTTC.

This clonotype was counted at least ten times. The V gene is TRBV7-2, the J gene TRBJ2-1; no definite D call. Deletions cut 6 bases from V and 9 bases from J, with 15 bases between. CDR3 size: 13 residues. The V gene's germline CDR1 is SGHTA and CDR2 FQGNSA. CDR3 region: CASSGNSPGEQFF. The CDR3 nucleotides are TGTGCCAGCAGTGGTAATTCGCCCGGTGAGCAGTTCTTC.

This clonotype has a handful of counts. The V gene is TRBV29-1, the J gene TRBJ2-7; 9 bases are shared with TRBD1. J was trimmed by 2 bases and V by 0 bases; bases with no gene match: 2. Germline CDR1 reads SQVTM; CDR2 reads ANQGSEA. The CDR3 runs 14 residues. The DNA of the CDR3 is TGCAGCGTTGAAGATAGGGACAGGGCCTACGAGCAGTACTTC. It codes for CSVEDRDRAYEQYF.

This clonotype turned up a few times. The chain joins TRBV20-1 to TRBJ1-5; D remains unclear. The CDR3 totals 15 residues. Between the trimmed V and J ends, which lost 0 bases and 3 bases, there was a span of 12 bases. Germline loops: CDR1 DFQATT, CDR2 SNEGSKA (reference sequence). In nucleotides, the CDR3 is TGCAGTGCTAGAGAAACCGGGTCCCTCAATCAGCCCCAGCATTTT. Translating gives CSARETGSLNQPQHF.

In its sample, this clonotype was seen a few times. V and J are TRBV27 and TRBJ2-1; D is possibly TRBD1 (7 bases). V shed 0 bases and J shed 3 bases, with 12 bases lying between them. Germline V gene sequence: CDR1 MNHEY, CDR2 SMNVEV (reference sequence). CDR3 length: 16 amino acids. The CDR3 reads CASSLSGGGRYNEQFF. CDR3 coding DNA: TGTGCCAGCAGTTTATCAGGAGGGGGCCGCTACAATGAGCAGTTCTTC.